This is a list of T cell receptor beta chains from one sample in a study of beta chain features in type 1 diabetes. TCRdb's table, derived via immunoSEQ multiplex PCR, lists solely in-frame clones and lacks some. Of roughly 350,000 clones in the sample, roughly 11% were seen once. The specimen was naive CD4+ T cells from blood. All receptors derive from a woman in her thirties in good health. Each CDR3 is given with its conserved first and last residue. The D gene is left open where the match is weak. A row's size may be missing; if present it is once, few, many or a size class.

CDR3 DNA | CDR3 protein | J gene | D gene | V gene | clone size
TGTGCCAGCAGTGATGGGAAAGGGAGCCAAGAGACCCAGTACTTC | CASSDGKGSQETQYF | TRBJ2-5 | NA | TRBV25-1 | few
TGTGCCAGCAGCTTTAATAGCGGGAGCACAGATACGCAGTATTTT | CASSFNSGSTDTQYF | TRBJ2-3 | TRBD2 | TRBV11-2 | NA
TGTGCCAGCAGCTTAGAGTTTCGGGAGACCCAGTACTTC | CASSLEFRETQYF | TRBJ2-5 | NA | TRBV7-9 | NA
TGCAGCGTCACAAACGGGGGGCGCGAGACCCAGTACTTC | CSVTNGGRETQYF | TRBJ2-5 | NA | TRBV29-1 | few
TGTGCCAGCAGTAAGTCCCGGGACAGGGCCGAGCAGTACTTC | CASSKSRDRAEQYF | TRBJ2-7 | TRBD1 | TRBV6-5 | NA
TGCGCCAGCAGCCAAGATACGCGGGAGACAGATACGCAGTATTTT | CASSQDTRETDTQYF | TRBJ2-3 | TRBD2 | TRBV4-3 | few
TGTGCCAGCAGCTTAGCCCAGGGTTTCCAGTATTTT | CASSLAQGFQYF | TRBJ2-3 | NA | TRBV7-2 | few
TGCGCCAGCAGCTTGGTGTTGGGCAGCTCCTACGAGCAGTACTTC | CASSLVLGSSYEQYF | TRBJ2-7 | NA | TRBV5-1 | NA
TGTGCCTGGAGTGTTAGTGAAGCTTTCTTT | CAWSVSEAFF | TRBJ1-1 | NA | TRBV30 | NA
TGCAGCGTTTCCCACCGTACTAGCGGGAGACGTTTAGGCGAGCAGTACTTC | CSVSHRTSGRRLGEQYF | TRBJ2-7 | TRBD2 | TRBV29-1 | few
TGTGCCAGCAGCTCGACGGGACTACGTGATGAGCAGTTCTTC | CASSSTGLRDEQFF | TRBJ2-1 | TRBD2 | TRBV5-4 | NA
TGCGCCAGCAGCCAAGACGGGGGGAACACTGAAGCTTTCTTT | CASSQDGGNTEAFF | TRBJ1-1 | NA | TRBV4-3 | few
TGTGCCAGCAGTGAAGCGCTTTTCTCCAGGGTGGGCGAGCAGTACTTC | CASSEALFSRVGEQYF | TRBJ2-7 | NA | TRBV6-1 | NA
TGTGCCAGCAGACCCCGATCACGACAGGGCACTGAAGCTTTCTTT | CASRPRSRQGTEAFF | TRBJ1-1 | TRBD1 | TRBV28 | few
TGTGCCAGCGGCAGTGCGGGACAGGGGGCCTACGAGCAGTACTTC | CASGSAGQGAYEQYF | TRBJ2-7 | TRBD1 | TRBV28 | NA
TGCGCCAGCAGCCAAGAGGTGAATAGCGGGAGTGAGCAGTACTTC | CASSQEVNSGSEQYF | TRBJ2-7 | TRBD2 | TRBV4-3 | NA
TGTGCCACAGGGATTAACCTCAGTGGGACAGATACGCAGTATTTT | CATGINLSGTDTQYF | TRBJ2-3 | NA | TRBV28 | few
TGTGCCAGCAGCGCACCCTCTTTGCGGGGGACCTCCTACGAGCAGTACTTC | CASSAPSLRGTSYEQYF | TRBJ2-7 | TRBD2 | TRBV9 | few
TGTGCCAGCAGCTTGAAGCGGGAGACAGATACGCAGTATTTT | CASSLKRETDTQYF | TRBJ2-3 | TRBD2 | TRBV5-4 | few
TGTGCCAGCTCACCAGCCGACCAGGGGAGACTGTTTTTT | CASSPADQGRLFF | TRBJ1-4 | NA | TRBV18 | few
TGTGCCAGCAGCGCGACAGGGGTGGGCACTGAAGCTTTCTTT | CASSATGVGTEAFF | TRBJ1-1 | TRBD1 | TRBV7-3 | few
TGCGCCAGCAGCTTGACGGCGGGAGGCCTTTACAATGAGCAGTTCTTC | CASSLTAGGLYNEQFF | TRBJ2-1 | TRBD2 | TRBV5-1 | NA
TGCGCCAGCAGCAATACCCAGGGAGGGGAGACCCAGTACTTC | CASSNTQGGETQYF | TRBJ2-5 | TRBD2 | TRBV5-1 | NA
TGTGCCAGCCTTTCCACAGTGGGCTATGGCTACACCTTC | CASLSTVGYGYTF | TRBJ1-2 | NA | TRBV21-1 | few
TGTGCCAGCAGTTTATGGAGGAGAGCCTACGAGCAGTACTTC | CASSLWRRAYEQYF | TRBJ2-7 | NA | TRBV28 | NA
TGTGCCAGTAGTATACGGGACTCCTATGGCTACACCTTC | CASSIRDSYGYTF | TRBJ1-2 | NA | TRBV19 | few
TGTGCCAGCGGACCGGGACAGTACACCGGGGAGCTGTTTTTT | CASGPGQYTGELFF | TRBJ2-2 | TRBD1 | TRBV7-3 | NA
TGTGCCAGCTCACAAGGGGGCCCGTATGGCTACACCTTC | CASSQGGPYGYTF | TRBJ1-2 | TRBD1 | TRBV28 | once
TGCAGTGCTCCGAAGGGGACTGAAGCTTTCTTT | CSAPKGTEAFF | TRBJ1-1 | NA | TRBV20-1 | few
TGTGCCAGCAGCTTAGGGACCGGTGACAGGTACACCGGGGAGCTGTTTTTT | CASSLGTGDRYTGELFF | TRBJ2-2 | NA | TRBV7-3 | NA